Below, 23 T cell receptor beta chains from the same sample are listed, as sequenced in a study of OX40 agonist ivuxolimab in advanced cancers. Profiled with immunoSEQ multiplex PCR; TCRdb holds only in-frame clones, not every one. The table has over 85,000 clones, roughly 80% seen once; the top ten hold more than 1.1%. The source was CD4+ or CD8+ T cells sorted from blood, collected in a trial of the OX40 agonist ivuxolimab. Source of these receptors: an adult with an advanced solid tumor such as melanoma, head and neck, liver or kidney cancer.

The V gene is TRBV21-1, the J gene TRBJ2-1; TRBD1, the table's D call, lacks a check against the DNA. TRBV21-1 is a recognized pseudogene. CDR3 length: 16 amino acids. CDR3 amino acids: CASSKVRGKPYNEQFF. CDR3 bases: TGTGCCAGCAGCAAAGTCAGGGGGAAGCCATACAATGAGCAGTTCTTC.

CDR3 DNA sequence: TGCGCCAGCAGCCTTCTGGGGTACGAGCAGTACTTC. Translated: CASSLLGYEQYF. The chain carries TRBV5-1 and TRBJ2-7; no firm D call. This CDR3 region has 12 residues. Germline V gene lookup returns CDR1 SGHRS and CDR2 YFSETQ. The V gene lost 4 bases and the J gene lost 4 bases, with 9 bases spanning the gap.

The chain links TRBV29-1 to TRBJ2-3; D remains ambiguous. Trimming stripped 7 bases from V and 1 base from J, with 3 bases between. The V gene's germline CDR1 is SQVTM and CDR2 ANQGSEA. This CDR3 has 10 amino acids. CDR3 nucleotide sequence: TGCAGCGGTGGCACAGATACGCAGTATTTT. Its translation: CSGGTDTQYF.

Concerning this clone itself: This same CDR3 is encoded by further DNA sequences in the sample. V gene TRBV6-6 combines with J gene TRBJ1-1; TRBD1 agrees at 9 bases. The CDR3 has 15 residues. Trimming took 0 bases from V and 4 from J; bases not matched to a gene: 3. Germline V gene sequence: CDR1 MNHNY, CDR2 SVGAGI (reference sequence). The CDR3 sequence is CASSYSPDRGTEAFF. In nucleotides, the CDR3 is TGTGCCAGCAGTTACTCCCCGGACAGGGGCACTGAAGCTTTCTTT.

CDR3 in amino acids: CAWSAKFAGELFF. Written as DNA, the CDR3 is TGTGCCTGGAGCGCCAAGTTCGCCGGGGAGCTGTTTTTT. This chain joins TRBV30 and TRBJ2-2, with unresolved D. This CDR3 is built from 13 residues. Germline V gene sequence: CDR1 GTSNPN, CDR2 SVGIG (reference sequence). V was pared by 3 bases and J by 6 bases, with 11 bases between.

This clone occurred a few times. The rearrangement uses TRBV9 and TRBJ1-6; tentatively, D is TRBD1 (5 bases). V lost 0 bases and J lost 6, with 7 bases in between. The V gene's germline CDR1 is SGDLS and CDR2 YYNGEE. This CDR3 is built from 14 residues. CDR3 coding DNA: TGTGCCAGCAGCGTAGGCGGGGGTAATTCACCCCTCCACTTT. Protein product: CASSVGGGNSPLHF. Combining the CDR3 with reference TRBV9 and TRBJ1-6 gives the whole variable domain DSGVTQTPKHLITATGQRVTLRCSPRSGDLSVYWYQQSLDQGLQFLIQYYNGEERAKGNILERFSAQQFPDLHSELNLSSLELGDSALYFCASSVGGGNSPLHFGNGTRLTVT.

The rearrangement uses TRBV7-2 and TRBJ2-1, with a tentative D call TRBD1 (6 bases). CDR1 is SGHTA, CDR2 FQGNSA, per germline. V lost 5 bases, J lost 0 bases, and 11 bases lay in between. The length of the CDR3 is 15 residues. CDR3: CASSTDSSSYNEQFF. As DNA, the CDR3 is TGTGCCAGCAGCACGGACAGTAGCTCCTACAATGAGCAGTTCTTC.

In its sample, this clone was seen a few times. V is TRBV4-2 and J is TRBJ2-3; perhaps TRBD2 as D (6 bases). The V gene's germline CDR1 is LGHNA and CDR2 YNFKEQ. The V gene lost 6 bases and the J gene lost 1 base, with 14 bases spanning the gap. The length of the CDR3 is 15 residues. This CDR3 is CASRGTFIGTDTQYF. In DNA form, the CDR3 reads TGTGCCAGCAGAGGGACTTTCATCGGCACAGATACGCAGTATTTT.

The chain is built from TRBV5-1 and TRBJ2-1, with TRBD1 as a possible D gene (5 bases). The germline gives CDR1 SGHRS, CDR2 YFSETQ. This CDR3 is built from 13 residues. V lost 4 bases to trimming and J lost 6 bases, with 11 bases between them. Here the CDR3 reads CASSTIRGNEQFF. CDR3 DNA sequence: TGCGCCAGCAGCACAATAAGGGGCAATGAGCAGTTCTTC. Using reference TRBV5-1 and TRBJ2-1 for the parts outside the CDR3, the full variable domain is KAGVTQTPRYLIKTRGQQVTLSCSPISGHRSVSWYQQTPGQGLQFLFEYFSETQRNKGNFPGRFSGRQFSNSRSEMNVSTLELGDSALYLCASSTIRGNEQFFGPGTRLTVL.

The genes are TRBV7-9 and TRBJ1-2; D unresolved. Germline V gives CDR1 SEHNR, CDR2 FQNEAQ (reference sequence). V was cut by 1 base and J by 7 bases, with 7 bases left in between. The CDR3 contains 12 residues. The CDR3 region has the DNA TGTGCCAGCAGCTTAGGGCGAGGTGGCTACACCTTC. It is translated as CASSLGRGGYTF.

This clone was observed a single time. This chain uses TRBV10-3 with TRBJ1-5; 9 bases align to TRBD1. Germline V gene sequence: CDR1 ENHRY, CDR2 SYGVKD. The J segment lost 5 bases and the V segment lost 3 bases, leaving 5 bases of the junction unmatched. The CDR3 is 15 residues long. The CDR3 DNA sequence: TGTGCCATCAGTGACCGGGACAGGGAGCATCAGCCCCAGCATTTT. This translates into CAISDRDREHQPQHF.

The chain couples TRBV6-6 to TRBJ2-7; 9 bases are shared with TRBD1. The germline V gene encodes CDR1 MNHNY and CDR2 SVGAGI (reference sequence). J lost 7 bases, V lost 6 bases, and 7 bases had no gene match. This CDR3 has 13 residues. The CDR3 nucleotides are TGTGCCAGCAGCGGGACAGGGCAGGGAGAGCAGTACTTC. Its protein product is CASSGTGQGEQYF.

The chain is built from TRBV21-1 and TRBJ1-5; the table calls TRBD1, which could not be checked here. TRBV21-1 is tagged as a pseudogene. This CDR3 has 16 residues. The CDR3 protein is CASSSGRQGGRLPQHF. The CDR3 DNA follows: TGTGCCAGCAGCTCGGGGAGGCAGGGGGGCCGTTTGCCCCAGCATTTT.

This rearrangement joins TRBV5-1 to TRBJ2-2; no clear D gene. V was trimmed by 3 bases and J by 1 base, leaving 4 bases between them. There are 13 residues in the CDR3. Germline CDR1 reads SGHRS; CDR2 reads YFSETQ. This CDR3 reads CASSWENTGELFF. The DNA for the CDR3 is TGCGCCAGCAGCTGGGAGAACACCGGGGAGCTGTTTTTT.

Only one count was recorded for this clone. The chain uses TRBV6-5 and TRBJ2-7; no reliable D call. V was clipped by 5 bases and J by 6 bases, with 14 bases between them. CDR1 is MNHEY and CDR2 is SVGAGI in the germline V gene. The length of the CDR3 is 13 residues. In DNA form, the CDR3 reads TGTGCCAGCAGTGAGCCCGCAGGTGGCGAGCAGTACTTC. The encoded protein is CASSEPAGGEQYF.

The CDR3, as DNA: TGTGCCAGCAGCCCGAACCGGGACACAGCCTATGGCTACACCTTC. It codes for CASSPNRDTAYGYTF. The chain combines TRBV6-6 with TRBJ1-2, with a weak D call TRBD1 (6 bases). Trimming pared 6 bases from V and 4 bases from J, leaving 18 bases between. CDR1 and CDR2 (germline): MNHNY, SVGAGI (reference sequence). This CDR3 spans 15 amino acids.

This clone was seen more than once but under ten times. The CDR3 spells CASTGVGNSPLHF. CDR3 DNA sequence: TGTGCCAGTACAGGGGTTGGCAATTCACCCCTCCACTTT. The V call is TRBV19, the J call TRBJ1-6; tentative D call: TRBD1 (6 bases). V shed 7 bases and J shed 7 bases, with 11 bases lying between them. This CDR3 comprises 13 residues. Germline V gene lookup returns CDR1 LNHDA and CDR2 SQIVND (reference sequence).

The V and J genes are TRBV18 and TRBJ2-6; D may be TRBD2 (6 bases). CDR3 length: 18 amino acids. Looked up from germline, CDR1 is KGHSH and CDR2 is LQKENI. The ends were cut back, 3 bases at V and 3 bases at J, with 18 bases in the middle. CDR3 in DNA: TGTGCCAGCTCACCCTTCAAAGGCGGGGCCGGTGGGGCCAACGTCCTGACTTTC. This translates into CASSPFKGGAGGANVLTF.

The rearrangement links TRBV6-6 to TRBJ1-3; D is ambiguous. Trimming took 4 bases from V and 0 from J, leaving 13 bases between them. The CDR3 runs 16 residues. Germline assignment: CDR1 MNHNY and CDR2 SVGAGI (reference sequence). CDR3 bases: TGTGCCAGCAGTTTCGGACCGCTTAGCTCTGGAAACACCATATATTTT. It yields the protein CASSFGPLSSGNTIYF.

This rearrangement joins TRBV6-6 to TRBJ1-1; D not certain. CDR1 and CDR2 (germline): MNHNY, SVGAGI (reference sequence). V lost 2 bases and J 0 bases, leaving 7 bases between the germline ends. The CDR3 totals 14 residues. The CDR3 coding sequence is TGTGCCAGCAGTTACCGACACTTGAACACTGAAGCTTTCTTT. Residues: CASSYRHLNTEAFF.

CDR3 residues: CASSFWGRFQNSPLHF. The DNA of the CDR3 is TGTGCCAGCAGTTTTTGGGGAAGGTTTCAAAATTCACCCCTCCACTTT. The chain carries TRBV28 and TRBJ1-6, with unresolved D. V lost 3 bases, J lost 7 bases, and 16 bases lay in between. CDR3 length: 16 residues. CDR1 MDHEN and CDR2 SYDVKM come from the germline V gene.

This rearrangement joins TRBV6-6 to TRBJ1-2, with TRBD1 matching 7 bases. Germline CDR1 and CDR2: MNHNY and SVGAGI (reference sequence). V was clipped by 9 bases and J by 8 bases; unmatched bases: 12. The CDR3 contains 13 residues. The CDR3 here is CARPGQPIGGYTF. The CDR3 DNA reads as TGTGCCAGACCGGGACAGCCAATCGGGGGCTACACCTTC.

This sequence joins TRBV6-1 and TRBJ2-7; D might be TRBD1 (6 bases). Trimming left V 6 bases short and J 4 bases short, with 16 bases between. The CDR3 runs to 14 residues. The germline V gene has CDR1 MNHNS and CDR2 SASEGT. CDR3 loop: CASRPGQNLYEQYF. CDR3 nucleotides: TGTGCCAGCAGGCCCGGACAGAACTTATACGAGCAGTACTTC.